Listed below are T cell receptor beta chains from one sample, sequenced in a study of blood T cells in healthy people across ages. One entry per CDR3 protein, called by TCRdb with MiXCR from the 5' RACE reads. Among about a million distinct CDR3 sequences listed, roughly two fifths were seen once. Sequencing used blood. The receptors originated from a man aged 18 to 35 in good health. The CDR3 runs from the conserved cysteine through the conserved F or W. The D gene is left open where the match is weak. Size values are once, few and many counts, or a class for expanded clones, and some rows have none.

d_gene	v_gene	abundance	j_gene	CDR3nt	CDR3aa
NA	TRBV7-2	NA	TRBJ1-2	TGTGCCAGCAGCTCCATACCTGGGGTAGGCTATGGCTACACCTTC	CASSSIPGVGYGYTF
TRBD1	TRBV9	once	TRBJ1-1	TGTGCCAGCAGCAAGGAAGGACAGGGTAACACTGAAGCTTTCTTT	CASSKEGQGNTEAFF
TRBD1	TRBV12-3/TRBV12-4	many	TRBJ2-5	TGTGCCAGCAGGCGGACAGGACAAGAGACCCAGTACTTC	CASRRTGQETQYF
TRBD1	TRBV20-1	NA	TRBJ1-5	TGCAGTGCTACGGACAGGGGGAATCAGCCCCAGCATTTT	CSATDRGNQPQHF
NA	TRBV3-1	NA	TRBJ1-2	TGTGCCAGCAGCCAAGAAAGCGGGACTCCTAACTATGACTACACCTTC	CASSQESGTPNYDYTF
NA	TRBV12-3/TRBV12-4	NA	TRBJ2-1	TGTGCCAGCAGCCTCGTGGGGGGCAGGAATGAGCAGTTCTTC	CASSLVGGRNEQFF
NA	TRBV7-2	NA	TRBJ2-1	TGTGCCAGCAGCTTAGTTGGATCGGGCGATGAGCAGTTCTTC	CASSLVGSGDEQFF
NA	TRBV12-3/TRBV12-4	NA	TRBJ1-1	TGTGCCAGCGCCGTAGGGAGGGCAACTTTCTTT	CASAVGRATFF
TRBD1	TRBV12-3/TRBV12-4	many	TRBJ1-2	TGTGCCAGCAGTCCAACAGGGGGAGGCTATGGCTACACCTTC	CASSPTGGGYGYTF
NA	TRBV4-3	NA	TRBJ1-4	TGCGCCAGCAGCCAAGATCATGGGGGAATGGGAAAACTGTTTTTT	CASSQDHGGMGKLFF
TRBD2	TRBV9	NA	TRBJ2-3	TGTGCCAGCAGCCCCCGGGATAGCGGGGGGCCCGGTGGGGATACGCAGTATTTT	CASSPRDSGGPGGDTQYF
NA	TRBV27	NA	TRBJ1-4	TGTGCCAGCAGTATGGAGACGGGGGGTAATGAAAAACTGTTTTTT	CASSMETGGNEKLFF
TRBD1	TRBV27	few	TRBJ2-3	TGTGCCAGCAGTTTCGTTGCCCTGACAGGGCCCACAGATACGCAGTATTTT	CASSFVALTGPTDTQYF
NA	TRBV7-9	NA	TRBJ1-2	TGTGCCAGCAGCCGTGCAGATGGCTACACCTTC	CASSRADGYTF
TRBD2	TRBV27	NA	TRBJ2-2	TGTGCCAGCAGTTATTACAGGACTAGCGGGGGGCCTAACACCGGGGAGCTGTTTTTT	CASSYYRTSGGPNTGELFF
TRBD1	TRBV7-2	NA	TRBJ2-2	TGTGCCAGCAGCCGCAAATCTGGACAGGGTATCACCGGGGAGCTGTTTTTT	CASSRKSGQGITGELFF
NA	TRBV5-1	many	TRBJ2-3	TGCGCCAGCAGCTTTCTAGTAACTGGGGATACGCAGTATTTT	CASSFLVTGDTQYF
NA	TRBV6-5	few	TRBJ2-3	TGTGCCAGCAGTCCTACCCTCAGGATAACACAGTATTTT	CASSPTLRITQYF
NA	TRBV7-3	many	TRBJ1-2	TGTGCCAGCAGCCCGTCAGGGACCAACCACTATGGCTACACCTTC	CASSPSGTNHYGYTF
NA	TRBV5-1	NA	TRBJ1-1	TGCGCCAGCAGCTTGTTGAGATCCACTGAAGCTTTCTTT	CASSLLRSTEAFF